The 21 T cell receptor beta chains below all came from one sample that was sequenced in a study of blood T cell repertoires in COVID-19. The method was immunoSEQ multiplex PCR; TCRdb's version includes in-frame clones alone and lacks a portion of them. The sample lists approximately 250,000 clones; 65% to 90% were seen once. The sequenced sample was peripheral blood. These receptors all come from a woman between 35 and 50 years old who had recovered from COVID-19.

This chain connects TRBV7-9 to TRBJ1-6, with D possibly TRBD1 on 5 matching bases. Per germline, CDR1 SEHNR and CDR2 FQNEAQ (reference sequence). The V and J ends lost 5 bases and 10 bases respectively, with 18 bases between them. The CDR3 extends over 15 amino acids. Here the CDR3 DNA reads TGTGCCAGCAGCCTGCAGGGTGTCGCGTGGTCACCCCTCCACTTT. It specifies CASSLQGVAWSPLHF. Using reference TRBV7-9 and TRBJ1-6 for the parts outside the CDR3, the full variable domain is DTGVSQNPRHKITKRGQNVTFRCDPISEHNRLYWYRQTLGQGPEFLTYFQNEAQLEKSRLLSDRFSAERPKGSFSTLEIQRTEQGDSAMYLCASSLQGVAWSPLHFGNGTRLTVT.

V and J are TRBV19 and TRBJ1-4; the D is unclear. Germline CDR1 LNHDA, CDR2 SQIVND (reference sequence). The CDR3 length is 18 residues. V shed 3 bases and J shed 0 bases, with 17 bases lying between them. The CDR3 nucleotides are TGTGCCAGTAGTATTTTGGGCCAGAAGGCTGCAACTAATGAAAAACTGTTTTTT. Its translation is CASSILGQKAATNEKLFF.

The V and J genes are TRBV29-1 and TRBJ2-7; 9 bases map to TRBD1. CDR1 and CDR2 from the germline V gene are SQVTM and ANQGSEA. The CDR3 runs 15 residues. J was trimmed by 1 base and V by 1 base; bases with no gene match: 5. The CDR3 sequence: CSVEVPTGGSYEQYF. DNA of the CDR3: TGCAGCGTTGAAGTTCCGACAGGGGGATCCTACGAGCAGTACTTC.

This clone appeared many times. The chain recombines TRBV2 with TRBJ1-3; unclear D gene. Looked up from germline, CDR1 is SNHLY and CDR2 is FYNNEI. The CDR3 has 13 residues. Trimming shortened V by 8 bases and J by 0 bases, and 8 bases separated the two germline ends. The CDR3 nucleotides are TGTGCCAGCGTCCTCGGCTCTGGAAACACCATATATTTT. Translating gives CASVLGSGNTIYF. The full variable domain, rest sourced from reference TRBV2 and TRBJ1-3, is EPEVTQTPSHQVTQMGQEVILRCVPISNHLYFYWYRQILGQKVEFLVSFYNNEISEKSEIFDDQFSVERPDGSNFTLKIRSTKLEDSAMYFCASVLGSGNTIYFGEGSWLTVV.

This chain joins TRBV30 and TRBJ2-1, with 10 nucleotides matching TRBD2. V was pared by 2 bases and J by 7 bases, with 14 bases of the junction left unmatched. This CDR3 spans 17 amino acids. Germline CDR1 GTSNPN, CDR2 SVGIG (reference sequence). The CDR3 sequence: CAWSPHRASGGGNEQFF. In DNA, the CDR3 is TGTGCCTGGAGTCCCCATAGGGCTAGCGGGGGCGGAAATGAGCAGTTCTTC. The full variable domain, its missing parts supplied by reference TRBV30 and TRBJ2-1, is SQTIHQWPATLVQPVGSPLSLECTVEGTSNPNLYWYRQAAGRGLQLLFYSVGIGQISSEVPQNLSASRPQDRQFILSSKKLLLSDSGFYLCAWSPHRASGGGNEQFFGPGTRLTVL.

J is TRBJ1-1 and V is TRBV7-8; a possible D gene is TRBD1 (6 bases). V was shortened by 5 bases and J by 1 base, with 11 bases between the two germline ends. This CDR3 region has 14 residues. From germline, CDR1 is SGHVS and CDR2 FQNEAQ. Here the CDR3 reads CASSPTGPNTEAFF. CDR3 DNA sequence: TGTGCCAGCAGCCCGACAGGACCGAACACTGAAGCTTTCTTT.

Turning to this clone: This same CDR3 is encoded by further DNA sequences in the sample. The chain employs TRBV19 and TRBJ1-1; TRBD1 is a possible D gene (5 bases). V was trimmed by 1 base and J by 0 bases, leaving 6 bases between them. CDR3 size: 14 residues. In germline, CDR1 is LNHDA, CDR2 SQIVND (reference sequence). This CDR3 is CASSIGQLNTEAFF. CDR3 nucleotides: TGTGCCAGTAGTATAGGACAGTTGAACACTGAAGCTTTCTTT.

The rearrangement joins TRBV11-1 to TRBJ1-3, with D maybe TRBD1 (6 bases). V lost 4 bases and J lost 2, with 12 bases in between. The germline V gene has CDR1 SGHAT and CDR2 FQDESV (reference sequence). CDR3 size: 15 residues. The CDR3 region is CASSSGPGAGNTIYF. CDR3 in DNA: TGTGCCAGCAGCTCGGGACCAGGGGCTGGAAACACCATATATTTT.

The genes are TRBV4-3 and TRBJ1-1; D may be TRBD1 (6 bases). This CDR3 has 15 residues. Trimming took off 0 bases at V and 5 bases at J, with 13 bases between the two ends. Germline CDR1 and CDR2: LGHNA and YSLEER. Written as DNA, the CDR3 is TGCGCCAGCAGCCAAGATAGGGGGTGGAGAACTGAAGCTTTCTTT. Translated, it gives CASSQDRGWRTEAFF.

The rearrangement uses TRBV4-3 and TRBJ1-4, with D unresolved. Between the trimmed V and J ends, which lost 4 bases and 0 bases, there was a span of 6 bases. CDR3 length: 14 residues. Germline loops: CDR1 LGHNA, CDR2 YSLEER. DNA of the CDR3: TGCGCCAGCAGCCCTGTTGCAACTAATGAAAAACTGTTTTTT. Its translation: CASSPVATNEKLFF.

This rearrangement joins TRBV3-1 (or the pseudogene TRBV3-2) to TRBJ1-1; a weak D match, TRBD1 (6 bases). CDR1 and CDR2 (germline): LGHDT, YNNKEL (reference sequence). Trimming took 2 bases from V and 4 from J, leaving 11 bases between them. This CDR3 has 14 residues. CDR3 coding DNA: TGTGCCAGCAGCCAAATGGGGGCGGGCACTGAAGCTTTCTTT. It codes for CASSQMGAGTEAFF.

The chain has TRBV5-1 and TRBJ1-2, with 7 bases matching TRBD1. With V trimmed by 4 bases and J by 2 bases, 11 bases remained unmatched. The CDR3 contains 16 residues. Germline values: CDR1 SGHRS, CDR2 YFSETQ. CDR3 sequence: CASSQVGQGGNYGYTF. CDR3 coding DNA: TGCGCCAGCAGCCAAGTGGGGCAGGGGGGCAACTATGGCTACACCTTC.

The rearrangement joins TRBV5-1 to TRBJ2-7, with D possibly matching TRBD1 (6 bases). Deletions cut 0 bases from V and 0 bases from J, with 10 bases between. Per the germline V gene, CDR1 is SGHRS and CDR2 is YFSETQ. The CDR3 runs to 15 residues. DNA for the CDR3: TGCGCCAGCAGCTTGGTATGGGGGCCCTCCTACGAGCAGTACTTC. As protein: CASSLVWGPSYEQYF.

This clone was recorded only once. The chain employs TRBV5-4 and TRBJ2-7; 8 bases line up with TRBD1. Germline V gene sequence: CDR1 SGHNT, CDR2 YYREEE (reference sequence). V shed 4 bases and J 4 bases; nucleotides not matched to a gene: 10. This CDR3 region has 15 residues. CDR3: CASSPAGQGRYEQYF. DNA of the CDR3: TGTGCCAGCAGCCCGGCCGGACAGGGTCGGTACGAGCAGTACTTC. Variable domain in full (rest from reference TRBV5-4 and TRBJ2-7): ETGVTQSPTHLIKTRGQQVTLRCSSQSGHNTVSWYQQALGQGPQFIFQYYREEENGRGNFPPRFSGLQFPNYSSELNVNALELDDSALYLCASSPAGQGRYEQYFGPGTRLTVT.

This clone was detected a few times. DNA of the CDR3: TGTGCCAGCAGCTTACCGTCCGGGGGGAGTGAAAAACTGTTTTTT. Translation gives CASSLPSGGSEKLFF. The chain recombines TRBV7-8 with TRBJ1-4, with D perhaps TRBD1 (5 bases). Per germline, CDR1 SGHVS and CDR2 FQNEAQ. The V and J ends lost 2 bases and 7 bases respectively, with 14 bases between them. There are 15 residues in the CDR3.

This rearrangement joins TRBV2 to TRBJ2-1; TRBD2 agrees at 9 bases. With 5 bases clipped from V and 2 bases from J, the junction kept 4 bases outside the gene matches. The CDR3 has 15 amino acids. From germline, CDR1 is SNHLY and CDR2 FYNNEI. The chain's CDR3 is CASSSSGETYNEQFF. CDR3 sequence (DNA): TGTGCCAGCAGTTCTAGCGGGGAGACCTACAATGAGCAGTTCTTC.

As to this clone: The junction shows a germline mismatch at one end, possibly a read error. This chain links TRBV4-1 with TRBJ1-2; D may be TRBD1 (5 bases). This CDR3 spans 14 amino acids. Germline assignment: CDR1 MGHRA and CDR2 YSYEKL. Here the CDR3 DNA reads TGCGCCAGCAGCCAAGAGGACACCCGACCCTCTCGCGCCTTC. This translates into CASSQEDTRPSRAF.

This clone came up once. The chain couples TRBV5-1 to TRBJ2-2; the match to TRBD1 covers 7 bases. This CDR3 has 15 residues. J lost 1 base, V lost 5 bases, and 5 bases had no gene match. Germline V gene sequence: CDR1 SGHRS, CDR2 YFSETQ. CDR3 in amino acids: CASRLGTENTGELFF. The CDR3 DNA is TGCGCCAGCAGATTAGGGACAGAGAACACCGGGGAGCTGTTTTTT.

This clone was observed a single time. The rearrangement uses TRBV2 and TRBJ2-1; 10 bases line up with TRBD2. There are 14 residues in the CDR3. The germline V gene encodes CDR1 SNHLY and CDR2 FYNNEI. After removal of 8 bases from V and 8 bases from J, the junction contained 9 bases not matched to a gene. The CDR3 loop is CASRPGTSVDEQFF. CDR3 DNA: TGTGCCAGCCGTCCCGGGACTAGCGTAGATGAGCAGTTCTTC.

This chain connects TRBV15 to TRBJ2-5, with D perhaps TRBD1 (5 bases). Per germline, CDR1 LNHNV and CDR2 YYDKDF (reference sequence). V was trimmed by 0 bases and J by 5 bases, leaving 10 bases between them. The CDR3 runs to 14 residues. The CDR3 DNA is TGTGCCACCAGCAGAGAAAGGGGCTGGGAGACCCAGTACTTC. It yields the protein CATSRERGWETQYF.

This chain links TRBV2 with TRBJ2-2, with 7 positions matching TRBD1. Germline V gene lookup returns CDR1 SNHLY and CDR2 FYNNEI. This CDR3 comprises 15 residues. Trimming took 9 bases from V and 0 from J; bases not matched to a gene: 7. The CDR3 coding sequence is TGTGCCAGTCTAACCGGGACAGCGAACACCGGGGAGCTGTTTTTT. This gives the protein CASLTGTANTGELFF.